Below are 18 T cell receptor beta chains sequenced from a single sample in a study of response to subunit inactivated influenza vaccine. TCRdb analysed the RT-PCR reads with MiXCR anew, one entry per CDR3 protein. The sample has roughly 500,000 distinct CDR3 sequences, roughly 27% seen once. Sequencing was performed on CD4+ T cells sorted from PBMCs, taken more than 4 days after vaccination. The receptors derive from a man in his forties or fifties who received an inactivated influenza vaccine.

The rearrangement links TRBV28 to TRBJ2-4; 7 bases line up with TRBD1. V trimming: 6 bases; J trimming: 3 bases; junction bases outside the gene matches: 8. This CDR3 comprises 15 residues. CDR1 is MDHEN, CDR2 SYDVKM, per germline. The CDR3: CASRSTGTDKNIQYF. The DNA for the CDR3 is TGTGCCAGCAGATCTACCGGGACAGACAAAAACATTCAGTACTTC.

In its sample, this clonotype was seen a few times. The V and J genes are TRBV29-1 and TRBJ2-7; D is tentatively TRBD1 or TRBD2 (5 bases each). Trimming took 6 bases from V and 4 from J, leaving 16 bases between them. This CDR3 region has 13 residues. From germline, CDR1 is SQVTM and CDR2 ANQGSEA. This CDR3 is CSVRERGEYEQYF. The CDR3 nucleotides are TGCAGCGTACGGGAAAGGGGCGAGTACGAGCAGTACTTC.

This clonotype was seen a few times. V and J are TRBV5-4 and TRBJ2-3, with 16 bases fitting TRBD2. This CDR3 is built from 17 residues. Germline CDR1 SGHNT, CDR2 YYREEE (reference sequence). With 4 bases clipped from V and 6 bases from J, the junction kept 8 bases outside the gene matches. The CDR3 DNA is TGTGCCAGCAGCCCCGGGACTAGCGGGAGGGCCAGGGATACGCAGTATTTT. This gives the protein CASSPGTSGRARDTQYF. Using reference TRBV5-4 and TRBJ2-3 for the parts outside the CDR3, the full variable domain is ETGVTQSPTHLIKTRGQQVTLRCSSQSGHNTVSWYQQALGQGPQFIFQYYREEENGRGNFPPRFSGLQFPNYSSELNVNALELDDSALYLCASSPGTSGRARDTQYFGPGTRLTVL.

At least ten counts were recorded for this clonotype. J is TRBJ2-7 and V is TRBV7-9, with a possible D match to TRBD2 (5 bases). Germline CDR1 SEHNR, CDR2 FQNEAQ (reference sequence). V lost 1 base to trimming and J lost 6 bases, with 13 bases between them. The CDR3 contains 14 residues. DNA for the CDR3: TGTGCCAGCAGCTTAGTTAGCCGTGGGAGCGAGCAGTACTTC. Translating gives CASSLVSRGSEQYF. Looking up the rest from reference TRBV7-9 and TRBJ2-7 gives the full variable domain: DTGVSQNPRHKITKRGQNVTFRCDPISEHNRLYWYRQTLGQGPEFLTYFQNEAQLEKSRLLSDRFSAERPKGSFSTLEIQRTEQGDSAMYLCASSLVSRGSEQYFGPGTRLTVT.

To note about this clonotype: Sequence at one end of the junction differs from germline and may be a read error. This chain connects TRBV11-2 to TRBJ2-5; tentatively, D is TRBD2 (6 bases). Germline V lookup: CDR1 SGHAT, CDR2 FQNNGV. The CDR3 covers 14 residues. CDR3 protein: CASSARLDQGTQYF. As DNA, the CDR3 is TGTGCCAGCAGCGCCAGACTAGATCAAGGGACCCAGTACTTC.

The rearrangement links TRBV2 to TRBJ2-5; TRBD1 aligns across 12 bases. V lost 4 bases to trimming and J lost 4 bases; unmatched junction nucleotides: 4. Germline loops: CDR1 SNHLY, CDR2 FYNNEI. The CDR3 totals 15 residues. The CDR3 loop is CASSAGTGGTETQYF. The CDR3 nucleotides are TGTGCCAGCAGTGCCGGGACAGGGGGCACAGAGACCCAGTACTTC. Based on the CDR3 plus reference TRBV2 and TRBJ2-5, the full variable domain is EPEVTQTPSHQVTQMGQEVILRCVPISNHLYFYWYRQILGQKVEFLVSFYNNEISEKSEIFDDQFSVERPDGSNFTLKIRSTKLEDSAMYFCASSAGTGGTETQYFGPGTRLLVL.

V usage is TRBV11-2 and J usage is TRBJ2-3; a weak D match, TRBD2 (5 bases). V lost 6 bases to trimming and J lost 0 bases, with 13 bases between them. Germline-derived CDR1 and CDR2 are SGHAT and FQNNGV. The CDR3 covers 15 residues. Here the CDR3 reads CASSGAVRSTDTQYF. CDR3 in DNA: TGTGCCAGCAGTGGAGCGGTTAGAAGCACAGATACGCAGTATTTT.

The chain links TRBV15 to TRBJ2-5; TRBD1 matches at 9 bases. Per the germline V gene, CDR1 is LNHNV and CDR2 is YYDKDF (reference sequence). After removal of 6 bases from V and 4 bases from J, the junction contained 6 bases not matched to a gene. The CDR3 is made up of 14 amino acids. For the CDR3, the DNA is TGTGCCACCAGGACAGGGGGGCAACCAGAGACCCAGTACTTC. Its protein is CATRTGGQPETQYF.

V and J are TRBV20-1 and TRBJ2-1; TRBD2 matches at 8 bases. Looked up from germline, CDR1 is DFQATT and CDR2 is SNEGSKA (reference sequence). The ends lost 6 bases at V and 4 bases at J; junction bases unmatched: 8. The CDR3 spans 14 residues. The CDR3, as DNA: TGCAGTGCCGGATCCAGCGGGGGTTACAATGAGCAGTTCTTC. The encoded protein is CSAGSSGGYNEQFF.

This clonotype was picked up many times. V is TRBV29-1 and J is TRBJ2-1; D not certain. V gave up 5 bases and J gave up 6 bases, with 11 bases separating them. Per the germline V gene, CDR1 is SQVTM and CDR2 is ANQGSEA. The CDR3 runs 12 residues. The CDR3 is CSVKGSINEQFF. CDR3 DNA: TGCAGCGTTAAAGGCTCTATCAATGAGCAGTTCTTC.

The CDR3 is CASSQPGNTYEQFF. DNA for the CDR3: TGTGCCAGCAGCCAGCCCGGAAACACCTATGAGCAGTTCTTC. The chain carries TRBV3-1 and TRBJ2-1; no firm D call. V was shortened by 3 bases and J by 8 bases, with 14 bases between the two germline ends. The CDR3 totals 14 residues. The germline V gene has CDR1 LGHDT and CDR2 YNNKEL (reference sequence).

The V and J genes are TRBV6-2 or TRBV6-3 and TRBJ2-7; 8 bases are a match to TRBD2. Looked up from germline, CDR1 is MNHEY and CDR2 is SVGEGT. CDR3 length: 13 residues. V trimming: 2 bases; J trimming: 9 bases; junction bases outside the gene matches: 6. For the CDR3, the DNA is TGTGCCAGCAGTTACGCCCGGGCGGGGGGGCAGTACTTC. Protein: CASSYARAGGQYF.

V gene TRBV6-2 or TRBV6-3 combines with J gene TRBJ2-3; 10 nucleotides align to TRBD2. Germline V gene sequence: CDR1 MNHEY, CDR2 SVGEGT. This CDR3 has 16 amino acids. V lost 2 bases and J lost 6; bases outside the gene matches: 8. CDR3 in DNA: TGTGCCAGCAGTTACGACCTAGCGGGGGCAGGGGATACGCAGTATTTT. This codes for CASSYDLAGAGDTQYF.

The chain employs TRBV6-6 and TRBJ1-4, with D possibly being TRBD1 (5 bases). V was cut by 8 bases and J by 8 bases, with 15 bases left in between. Germline-derived CDR1 and CDR2 are MNHNY and SVGAGI (reference sequence). The CDR3 loop spans 13 amino acids. The CDR3: CASGLPGREKLFF. The CDR3 nucleotides are TGTGCCAGCGGCCTCCCGGGACGGGAAAAACTGTTTTTT.

The gene calls are TRBV5-1 and TRBJ1-5; D is undetermined. The CDR3 length is 14 residues. The germline V gene has CDR1 SGHRS and CDR2 YFSETQ. V lost 0 bases to trimming and J lost 3 bases, with 7 bases between them. This chain's CDR3 is CASSLGALNQPQHF. The DNA for the CDR3 is TGCGCCAGCAGCTTGGGTGCGCTCAATCAGCCCCAGCATTTT. The full variable domain, in which reference TRBV5-1 and TRBJ1-5 provide the parts outside the CDR3, is KAGVTQTPRYLIKTRGQQVTLSCSPISGHRSVSWYQQTPGQGLQFLFEYFSETQRNKGNFPGRFSGRQFSNSRSEMNVSTLELGDSALYLCASSLGALNQPQHFGDGTRLSIL.

V and J are TRBV28 and TRBJ2-2, with TRBD2 matching over 14 bases. The V and J ends lost 5 bases and 2 bases, in that order; junction bases with no gene match: 7. The CDR3 totals 18 residues. Germline CDR1 reads MDHEN; CDR2 reads SYDVKM. For the CDR3, the DNA is TGTGCCAGCAGTCTGGGACTAGCGGGAGCCCTTAACACCGGGGAGCTGTTTTTT. Its protein is CASSLGLAGALNTGELFF.

V is TRBV9 and J is TRBJ2-1; a possible D gene is TRBD1 (5 bases). The CDR3 runs 17 residues. Looked up from germline, CDR1 is SGDLS and CDR2 is YYNGEE. V lost 4 bases and J lost 3, with 20 bases in between. In nucleotides, the CDR3 is TGTGCCAGCAGCCCGACAACGACAGCGATCATCTACAATGAGCAGTTCTTC. It is translated as CASSPTTTAIIYNEQFF. The whole variable domain, remainder taken from reference TRBV9 and TRBJ2-1, is DSGVTQTPKHLITATGQRVTLRCSPRSGDLSVYWYQQSLDQGLQFLIQYYNGEERAKGNILERFSAQQFPDLHSELNLSSLELGDSALYFCASSPTTTAIIYNEQFFGPGTRLTVL.

This chain joins TRBV12-3 or TRBV12-4 and TRBJ1-3; D possibly corresponds to TRBD1 (6 bases). The CDR3 spans 15 residues. Deletions cut 6 bases from V and 0 bases from J, with 12 bases between. CDR3 nucleotide sequence: TGTGCCAGCAGCAAAGGACAGCTCTCTGGAAACACCATATATTTT. Protein: CASSKGQLSGNTIYF.